The text below deals with one T cell receptor beta chain. Its antigen is undetermined. These data come from a study of graft-versus-host responses after intestinal transplantation. Study-wide context: Multivisceral, liver-intestinal, or isolated intestinal transplants were received by the recipients. Findings and limits, study-wide: When patients had graft-donor T cell macrochimerism, their allografts held high graft-versus-host to host-versus-graft clonal ratios. Detection of GvH clones occurred in recipient marrow, and some had their first appearance in ileum or blood. Early declines in HvG clones that occurred post-transplant were associated with peak circulating GvH clone levels.

TCRdb's table, derived via immunoSEQ multiplex PCR, lists solely in-frame clones and lacks some. The sample lists 95,000 to 150,000 clones, around 95% seen once, with 2.5% to 3.5% in the top ten. CDR3 length equals 16 residues. Trimming took off 0 bases at V and 12 bases at J, with 21 bases between the two ends. Germline CDR1 is MNHEY and CDR2 is SVGAGI. The sequence came from a human donor who received an intestinal transplant. The material was unstimulated CD8+ T cells sorted from spleen or lymph node cells, obtained before intestinal transplant. The chain links TRBV6-5 to TRBJ2-1; D may be TRBD1 (5 bases). The CDR3 reads CASSYSGREHPKRQFF. Here the CDR3 DNA reads TGTGCCAGCAGTTACTCAGGCAGGGAACATCCCAAGCGGCAGTTCTTC.